This TCR beta chain was identified in a study of Ad26.COV2.S vaccination and SARS-CoV-2 variants. Method: immunoSEQ multiplex PCR; TCRdb's copy keeps in-frame clones and lacks some. The repertoire includes about 440,000 clones, about 92% of them detected once, and 4.3% sits in the top ten. Treatment: some 19 received Ad26.COV2.S at low or high dose, single or two shots; about 5 received placebo; per-sample allocation not given. Specimen acquisition occurred on day 63 following the initial vaccine or placebo injection. The CDR3 length is 17 residues. In the case of this clone: What it binds is unknown.

Study-wide findings and caveats: Once vaccination had occurred, spike-specific CD8+ and CD4+ T cell responses reportedly showed substantial breadth.

Sequencing used peripheral blood, obtained in a trial of Ad26.COV2.S vaccine versus placebo. The TCR was taken from a person between 18 and 60 years old who received the Ad26.COV2.S COVID-19 vaccine or a placebo. This rearrangement joins TRBV12-2 to TRBJ2-2; the table assigns TRBD2, which was not confirmed against the DNA. TRBV12-2 is tagged as a pseudogene. CDR3 DNA sequence: TGTGCAAGTCGCTTAGCGGTGCAGCGGGGAGGCGCCGGGGAGCTGTTTTTT. Protein sequence: CASRLAVQRGGAGELFF.